The clone carrying this T cell receptor (beta chain) was seen many times. Its antigen is not identified. The CDR3 end falls 3 residues outside the read, so it is completed with the germline J gene. The entry originates in a study of T cell clonality in common variable immunodeficiency. General study points: What drives increased CVID clonality needs T cell subpopulation sequencing.

Patients and controls were mostly of Caucasian heritage. CVID and control samples used equivalent genomic DNA input. This table comes from immunoSEQ multiplex PCR, and its TCRdb copy is limited to in-frame clones, with some not included. The sample holds approximately 81,000 clones, and no clone turns up only once. CDR3 length: 14 residues. Germline values: CDR1 SNHLY, CDR2 FYNNEI. J gave up 1 base and V 6 bases, and 2 bases lay outside the gene matches. The sample consisted of peripheral blood mononuclear cells. V and J are TRBV2 and TRBJ2-7, with 11 bases fitting TRBD1. This receptor was obtained from a person aged 18 to 70 in good health. Incomplete CDR3 DNA: TGTGCCAGCAGGGGACAGGGGGGTTCCTACGAG. This encodes CASRGQGGSYE. The whole CDR3 reads CASRGQGGSYEQYF.